This note documents a single T cell receptor beta chain sequence. Its antigen is currently unknown. This PCR relied on a set of 60 Vbeta primers and 13 Jbeta primers. Profiled with immunoSEQ multiplex PCR; TCRdb holds only in-frame clones, not every one. The profile covers around 200,000 clones, with around 80% appearing a single time and about 0.58% taken by the ten largest. The data are from a study of cytomegalovirus exposure and HLA in healthy donors. Study observations and caveats: Most sequenced TCRs were rare (though some public TCRs occurred in many donors). At a 0.05 false discovery rate, a later analysis found around 17,000 TCR beta sequences to be associated with HLA alleles. Reported findings show TCR beta sequences accurately forecast HLA-A and HLA-B alleles in most subjects.

This CDR3 region has 13 residues. Germline CDR1 reads MNHNS; CDR2 reads SASEGT. Trimming at V came to 5 bases and at J to 6 bases, leaving 7 bases not matched to a gene. This chain joins TRBV6-1 and TRBJ2-7; TRBD1 aligns across 7 bases. The sample taken for sequencing was PBMCs. The origin of this receptor is a woman aged 40 to 50 in good health and CMV-seronegative. The CDR3 is CASSPGTATEQYF. In nucleotides, the CDR3 is TGTGCCAGCAGTCCCGGGACAGCAACCGAGCAGTACTTC.